The sequence of this T cell receptor beta chain was determined in a study of neurological immune-mediated disorders. Study information: Multiple sclerosis patients (n of about 34) included around 31 with relapsing-remitting and 3 with secondary progressive disease.

Many counts were recorded for this clonotype. One entry per CDR3 protein, called by TCRdb with MiXCR from the 5' RACE reads. Among 31,000 or so distinct CDR3 sequences listed, less than 1.6% were seen once. Germline CDR1 SGDLS, CDR2 YYNGEE. The CDR3 covers 16 residues. J lost 8 bases, V lost 4 bases, and 15 bases had no gene match. Sequenced: PBMCs. The source is a woman aged 30 to 39 with multiple sclerosis. The rearrangement links TRBV9 to TRBJ2-3; 8 bases map to TRBD2. DNA of the CDR3: TGTGCCAGCAGCACGAGCGGACGGGAGGGGGTTGCTACGCAGTATTTT. Protein: CASSTSGREGVATQYF.